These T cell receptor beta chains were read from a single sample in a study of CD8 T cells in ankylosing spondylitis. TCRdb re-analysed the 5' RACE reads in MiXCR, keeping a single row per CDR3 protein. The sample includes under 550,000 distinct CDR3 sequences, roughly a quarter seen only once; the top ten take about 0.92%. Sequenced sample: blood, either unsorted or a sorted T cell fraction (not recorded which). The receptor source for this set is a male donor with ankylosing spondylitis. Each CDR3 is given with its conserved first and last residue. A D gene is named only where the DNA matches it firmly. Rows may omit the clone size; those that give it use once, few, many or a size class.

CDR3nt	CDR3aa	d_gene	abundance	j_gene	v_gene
TGTGCCAGCAGCTCGTCTGGGAGTCACGAGCAGTTCTTC	CASSSSGSHEQFF	.	.	TRBJ2-1	TRBV7-9
TGTGCCAGCAGCTTATTTGGTCGGATGAACACTGAAGCTTTCTTT	CASSLFGRMNTEAFF	.	.	TRBJ1-1	TRBV11-2
TGTGCCAGCAGTTTCGACGGATCTAATGAAAAACTGTTTTTT	CASSFDGSNEKLFF	.	.	TRBJ1-4	TRBV27
TGTGCCAGCAGCCAAAACGGAGGGTTATCGCAAGATGGCTACACCTTC	CASSQNGGLSQDGYTF	.	few	TRBJ1-2	TRBV5-6
TGCAGTGCTAGAGTTTTGGGGGCCGGGACTAGCCGATACAATGAGCAGTTCTTC	CSARVLGAGTSRYNEQFF	TRBD2	.	TRBJ2-1	TRBV20-1
TGTGCCAGCAGTACCGGGACTTTGGTAAGGGAGCAGTACTTC	CASSTGTLVREQYF	.	few	TRBJ2-7	TRBV27
TGCAGCGTTAGCCCCGGGATAGCGGGAGTTAATGAGCAGTTCTTC	CSVSPGIAGVNEQFF	TRBD2	few	TRBJ2-1	TRBV29-1
TGCAGTGCTCCCCCCCCCGTTGGGACTGAAGCTTTCTTT	CSAPPPVGTEAFF	.	few	TRBJ1-1	TRBV20-1
TGCGCCAGCAGCTTGGGCCCTCCTATCGTATCGGCCAAAAACATTCAGTACTTC	CASSLGPPIVSAKNIQYF	.	few	TRBJ2-4	TRBV5-1
TGTGCCAGCAGCTTCATCAGTAACTATGGCTACACCTTC	CASSFISNYGYTF	.	.	TRBJ1-2	TRBV7-9
TGTGCCAGCAGCTTGGAAGGCCGTTACACAGATACGCAGTATTTT	CASSLEGRYTDTQYF	.	.	TRBJ2-3	TRBV5-6
TGTGCCAGCACCATGGGGATATTAGCTAACTATGGCTACACCTTC	CASTMGILANYGYTF	.	.	TRBJ1-2	TRBV7-2
TGTGCCACCAGCAGAGACGGACAGGGGGCGGGTGGCTACACCTTC	CATSRDGQGAGGYTF	TRBD1	few	TRBJ1-2	TRBV15
TGCAGCGCAGACCGGGGAACTGAAGCTTTCTTT	CSADRGTEAFF	.	.	TRBJ1-1	TRBV29-1
TGCGCCAGCAGCCTAAGCCCAGGGGGCATGCGGCAAGAGACCCAGTACTTC	CASSLSPGGMRQETQYF	TRBD1	many	TRBJ2-5	TRBV5-1
TGTGCCAGCAGTGATGGCAGGGTGGGAGGAGAGACCCAGTACTTC	CASSDGRVGGETQYF	.	.	TRBJ2-5	TRBV25-1
TGCGCCAGCAGCCTGTCAGCTCCTAGCGGGAGGGTGGCAGATACGCAGTATTTT	CASSLSAPSGRVADTQYF	TRBD2	many	TRBJ2-3	TRBV5-1
TGCAGTGCTAGAGATTCACCAGGACGAGGTGAAAAACTGTTTTTT	CSARDSPGRGEKLFF	.	few	TRBJ1-4	TRBV20-1
TGCAGTGCACAGCACGGGGTAACTAATGAAAAACTGTTTTTT	CSAQHGVTNEKLFF	.	once	TRBJ1-4	TRBV20-1
TGTGCCAGCAGCCAACTACACTCTGGGGCCAACGTCCTGACTTTC	CASSQLHSGANVLTF	.	.	TRBJ2-6	TRBV14
TGTGCCAGCACCTCCGGAGCGGGGTTAAATGAGCAGTTCTTC	CASTSGAGLNEQFF	TRBD2	few	TRBJ2-1	TRBV9
TGTGCCAGCAGCTTAGAGGACGGCCAGACCCAGTACTTC	CASSLEDGQTQYF	.	once	TRBJ2-5	TRBV7-2
TGCAGTGCTAGAGACGGGACTAGCGGGAGGCATGAGCAGTTCTTC	CSARDGTSGRHEQFF	TRBD2	.	TRBJ2-1	TRBV20-1
TGTGCCAGCAGTGGACAGGTCTCTGAAGCTTTCTTT	CASSGQVSEAFF	TRBD1	.	TRBJ1-1	TRBV28
TGCGCCAGCAGCCCCCGGCTGGGTGGCACCGGGGAGCTGTTTTTT	CASSPRLGGTGELFF	.	.	TRBJ2-2	TRBV5-1
TGTGCCAGCAGCAGGACAGCGAAACACACTGAAGCTTTCTTT	CASSRTAKHTEAFF	.	once	TRBJ1-1	TRBV5-6
TGCAGTGCTACGGCTACGACCGGTACCTATGGCTACACCTTC	CSATATTGTYGYTF	.	.	TRBJ1-2	TRBV20-1
TGCAGTGCTAGAGATGTCAGCAGCTCTGGAAACACCATATATTTT	CSARDVSSSGNTIYF	.	.	TRBJ1-3	TRBV20-1